The present T cell receptor beta chain was sequenced within a study of T cell responses to AZD1222 COVID-19 vaccine. Profiled with immunoSEQ multiplex PCR; TCRdb holds only in-frame clones, not every one. This table has some 170,000 clones, around nine tenths appearing once. Study results and caveats: Baseline serology detected seropositivity in only a handful of AZD1222 recipients. Spike-wide vaccine-associated CD4 TCRs dominated at 160-218 and 743-854. Rises in breadth and depth of Spike-specific TCRs came after two AZD1222 doses.

This clone was found a few times. The antigen is undetermined. The source is an adult in good health. The starting material was peripheral blood, obtained on day 0 of AZD1222 vaccination.

The CDR3 here is CAWSRAGDPADTQYF. Written as DNA, the CDR3 is TGTGCCTGGAGTAGAGCGGGAGATCCTGCAGATACGCAGTATTTT. V usage is TRBV30 and J usage is TRBJ2-3, with 8 bases fitting TRBD2. The CDR3 length is 15 residues. Germline V lookup: CDR1 GTSNPN, CDR2 SVGIG (reference sequence). J gave up 4 bases and V 2 bases, and 8 bases lay outside the gene matches.